The 32 T cell receptor beta chains listed next were all sequenced from one sample in a study of cytomegalovirus exposure and HLA in healthy donors. Primers included in the PCR were 60 Vbeta and 13 Jbeta primers. Sequencing used immunoSEQ multiplex PCR; TCRdb keeps in-frame clones, though not all of them. This table has roughly 120,000 clones, roughly three fifths appearing once. The sample comprised PBMCs. These TCRs come from a man aged 40-49 years in good health and CMV-seropositive.

The rearrangement joins TRBV10-1 to TRBJ1-2; TRBD1 is a possible D gene (5 bases). Trimming shortened V by 6 bases and J by 5 bases, and 13 bases separated the two germline ends. The CDR3 runs 13 residues. Germline V gene sequence: CDR1 WNHNN, CDR2 SYGVQD (reference sequence). The CDR3 sequence is CASRGWGRYGYTF. The CDR3, as DNA: TGCGCCAGCAGAGGATGGGGCCGGTATGGCTACACCTTC.

The chain is built from TRBV6-5 and TRBJ1-1; 11 bases agree with TRBD1. This CDR3 contains 15 residues. V lost 6 bases, J lost 1 base, and 4 bases stayed unmatched. Germline V gene data show CDR1 as MNHEY and CDR2 as SVGAGI. In DNA form, the CDR3 reads TGTGCCAGCAGCACGGGACAGGGGGGGAACACTGAAGCTTTCTTT. It encodes CASSTGQGGNTEAFF.

This clone was observed a single time. This chain connects TRBV5-8 to TRBJ2-1; TRBD2 is a possible D gene (6 bases). CDR1 is SGHTS, CDR2 YDEGEE, per germline. CDR3 size: 13 residues. With 4 bases removed from V and 6 bases from J, the gap between germline ends came to 11 bases. CDR3 sequence reads: CASSAGLSNEQFF. In DNA, the CDR3 is TGTGCCAGCAGCGCCGGACTATCCAATGAGCAGTTCTTC.

This clone has more than one count but fewer than ten. This sequence joins TRBV27 and TRBJ2-1; 10 nucleotides align to TRBD2. The CDR3 length is 15 residues. The J segment lost 9 bases and the V segment lost 2 bases, leaving 7 bases of the junction unmatched. The germline gives CDR1 MNHEY, CDR2 SMNVEV (reference sequence). This CDR3 is CASSLRLAGVTEQFF. CDR3 coding DNA: TGTGCCAGCAGTTTAAGGCTAGCGGGGGTTACTGAGCAGTTCTTC.

The CDR3 nucleotides read TGTGCCAGCAGCCAGTGGACAGGGGGCACCGGGGAGCTGTTTTTT. It translates to CASSQWTGGTGELFF. This chain joins TRBV14 and TRBJ2-2; 10 bases fit TRBD1. Trimming removed 3 bases from V and 4 bases from J; junction bases left unmatched: 2. This CDR3 contains 15 residues. CDR1 SGHDN and CDR2 FVKESK come from the germline V gene.

This clone was counted at least ten times. This chain links TRBV7-8 with TRBJ2-3; TRBD2 matches 9 bases. Germline CDR1 and CDR2: SGHVS and FQNEAQ. V shed 7 bases, J shed 3 bases, and the junction held 8 bases outside the gene matches. The CDR3 is made up of 15 amino acids. In DNA form, the CDR3 reads TGTGCCAGCAAGTTAGCGGGGGCCCAAACAGATACGCAGTATTTT. Protein: CASKLAGAQTDTQYF.

V gene TRBV15 combines with J gene TRBJ2-2; 8 nucleotides match TRBD2. J was trimmed by 3 bases and V by 6 bases; bases with no gene match: 3. Germline V gene lookup returns CDR1 LNHNV and CDR2 YYDKDF (reference sequence). The CDR3 is 14 amino acids. The CDR3 is CATRKLADTGELFF. In DNA form, the CDR3 reads TGTGCCACCAGAAAACTAGCGGACACCGGGGAGCTGTTTTTT.

The V and J genes are TRBV29-1 and TRBJ2-1, with D hard to call. Germline assignment: CDR1 SQVTM and CDR2 ANQGSEA. The CDR3 has 13 amino acids. V was trimmed by 4 bases and J by 0 bases, leaving 7 bases between them. The CDR3 nucleotides are TGCAGCGTTGCGGCGGCCTCCTACAATGAGCAGTTCTTC. This translates into CSVAAASYNEQFF.

This clone was detected only a few times. This same CDR3 is encoded by further DNA sequences in the sample. The rearrangement links TRBV5-1 to TRBJ2-7, with 10 bases fitting TRBD1. Germline V gene lookup returns CDR1 SGHRS and CDR2 YFSETQ. The CDR3 has 15 residues. Trimming at V came to 4 bases and at J to 3 bases, leaving 7 bases not matched to a gene. Written as DNA, the CDR3 is TGCGCCAGCAGCGGGATCCGGGACAGGGGCTACGAGCAGTACTTC. Translated: CASSGIRDRGYEQYF.

The CDR3 coding sequence is TGTGCCAGTAGCGACTACGGGGAGCTGTTTTTT. This sequence encodes CASSDYGELFF. V gene TRBV19 combines with J gene TRBJ2-2, with a tentative D call TRBD2 (5 bases). Trimming stripped 6 bases from V and 7 bases from J, with 6 bases between. The CDR3 consists of 11 residues. From germline, CDR1 is LNHDA and CDR2 SQIVND (reference sequence). Based on the CDR3 plus reference TRBV19 and TRBJ2-2, the full variable domain is DGGITQSPKYLFRKEGQNVTLSCEQNLNHDAMYWYRQDPGQGLRLIYYSQIVNDFQKGDIAEGYSVSREKKESFPLTVTSAQKNPTAFYLCASSDYGELFFGEGSRLTVL.

This chain links TRBV2 with TRBJ1-6, with D unresolved. The germline V gene has CDR1 SNHLY and CDR2 FYNNEI. This CDR3 has 14 amino acids. V was pared by 1 base and J by 9 bases, with 10 bases between. This CDR3 reads CASSEVSRSSPLHF. The CDR3 DNA sequence: TGTGCCAGCAGTGAAGTGTCAAGGAGTTCACCCCTCCACTTT.

The V gene is TRBV10-3, the J gene TRBJ1-4, with D perhaps TRBD1 (5 bases). The CDR3 length is 14 residues. The germline V and J ends were trimmed by 0 bases and 10 bases, with 12 bases remaining between them. Germline loops: CDR1 ENHRY, CDR2 SYGVKD. In DNA, the CDR3 is TGTGCCATCAGTGAGTCGACTGGGCAGGGAAAACTGTTTTTT. Its protein is CAISESTGQGKLFF.

V gene TRBV11-3 combines with J gene TRBJ2-7; 7 bases align to TRBD1. The CDR3 extends over 13 amino acids. Germline assignment: CDR1 SGHNT and CDR2 YENEEA. V dropped 3 bases and J dropped 2; count of bases not matched to a gene: 1. The CDR3 nucleotides read TGTGCCAGCAGCTTCCAGGGGGCCTACGAGCAGTACTTC. Amino acids: CASSFQGAYEQYF.

The rearrangement links TRBV7-2 to TRBJ1-3; D is perhaps TRBD1 (5 bases). The V end was cut by 3 bases, the J end by 4 bases, with 16 bases between. CDR3 length: 16 residues. Germline CDR1 and CDR2: SGHTA and FQGNSA. DNA for the CDR3: TGTGCCAGCAGCTTGGGCCTGGTAGGGGCAGGAAACACCATATATTTT. This translates into CASSLGLVGAGNTIYF.

Comment on this clone: This likely comes from a read error, as the CDR3 has no conserved phenylalanine or tryptophan at its end. The DNA is omitted, as the CDR3 cannot be located on it reliably, and the CDR3 follows TCRdb's listing. The rearrangement joins TRBV5-8 to TRBJ2-4; TRBD2, the table's D call, was not compared with the DNA. CDR1 is SGHTS, CDR2 YDEGEE, per germline. The CDR3 is made up of 11 amino acids, end residues included. The CDR3 loop reads CASSFRDFLHC.

This clone was counted only a few times. The chain has TRBV18 and TRBJ1-2, with 9 bases matching TRBD1. V lost 8 bases to trimming and J lost 6 bases; unmatched junction nucleotides: 7. This CDR3 has 13 residues. Germline V gives CDR1 KGHSH, CDR2 LQKENI. The CDR3 DNA sequence: TGTGCCAGCAACAGGGGGCGGATGGATGGCTACACCTTC. Translating gives CASNRGRMDGYTF.

V usage is TRBV7-8 and J usage is TRBJ1-2, with 8 nucleotides matching TRBD1. This CDR3 region has 15 residues. The germline gives CDR1 SGHVS, CDR2 FQNEAQ. The J segment lost 5 bases and the V segment lost 1 base, leaving 6 bases of the junction unmatched. Here the CDR3 reads CASSLEAGGAYGYTF. CDR3 DNA sequence: TGTGCCAGCAGCTTAGAGGCAGGGGGCGCTTATGGCTACACCTTC.

The rearrangement joins TRBV5-1 to TRBJ2-1, with no clear D. Germline lookup yields CDR1 SGHRS and CDR2 YFSETQ. V lost 2 bases and J 5 bases, leaving 11 bases between the germline ends. CDR3 size: 14 residues. CDR3 DNA: TGCGCCAGCAGCTTAGTCCAGTACGACAATGAGCAGTTCTTC. Encoded protein: CASSLVQYDNEQFF.

CDR3 sequence reads: CASNVAGGLNTQYF. The CDR3 DNA reads TGTGCCAGCAACGTAGCGGGGGGGTTAAATACGCAGTATTTT. The rearrangement uses TRBV19 and TRBJ2-3; 11 bases are a match to TRBD2. The V segment lost 9 bases and the J segment 7 bases; nucleotides outside the gene matches: 9. The CDR3 length is 14 residues. Germline values: CDR1 LNHDA, CDR2 SQIVND (reference sequence).

A single count supports this clone. The chain carries TRBV28 and TRBJ2-3, with TRBD2 matching over 11 bases. The germline CDR1 and CDR2 sequences are MDHEN and SYDVKM. With V trimmed by 8 bases and J by 9 bases, 10 bases remained unmatched. The CDR3 loop spans 14 amino acids. The CDR3 spells CASQIAGGLQTQYF. The CDR3, as DNA: TGTGCCAGCCAAATAGCGGGAGGGCTGCAAACGCAGTATTTT. Drawing the rest from reference TRBV28 and TRBJ2-3, the complete variable domain is DVKVTQSSRYLVKRTGEKVFLECVQDMDHENMFWYRQDPGLGLRLIYFSYDVKMKEKGDIPEGYSVSREKKERFSLILESASTNQTSMYLCASQIAGGLQTQYFGPGTRLTVL.

The chain recombines TRBV18 with TRBJ1-2; D is undetermined. Germline CDR1 and CDR2: KGHSH and LQKENI. V was shortened by 5 bases and J by 7 bases, with 14 bases between the two germline ends. The CDR3 has 13 amino acids. The CDR3 loop reads CASSSTREAGYTF. The CDR3 DNA reads as TGTGCCAGCTCATCCACAAGGGAGGCTGGCTACACCTTC.

In this sample, this clone turned up a few times. This chain joins TRBV21-1 and TRBJ2-2; whether TRBD1, the table's D call, matches the DNA was not checked. TRBV21-1 is listed as a pseudogene. The CDR3 consists of 15 residues. The CDR3 region is CASTYDRANTGELFF. As DNA, the CDR3 is TGTGCCAGCACGTACGACAGGGCGAACACCGGGGAGCTGTTTTTT.

The chain employs TRBV9 and TRBJ2-7; D perhaps matches TRBD2 (6 bases). From germline, CDR1 is SGDLS and CDR2 YYNGEE. This CDR3 contains 14 residues. The ends were cut back, 0 bases at V and 3 bases at J, with 10 bases in the middle. The CDR3 DNA sequence: TGTGCCAGCAGCGTAGGCCTGGAGGGCTACGAGCAGTACTTC. Translating it yields CASSVGLEGYEQYF.

The chain carries TRBV14 and TRBJ1-2, with unresolved D. The germline V gene encodes CDR1 SGHDN and CDR2 FVKESK. V was clipped by 1 base and J by 2 bases, with 11 bases between them. The CDR3 consists of 15 residues. The CDR3 region is CASSQGTWRNYGYTF. The CDR3 region has the DNA TGTGCCAGCAGCCAAGGGACTTGGAGGAACTATGGCTACACCTTC.

This rearrangement joins TRBV5-8 to TRBJ1-5; D is ambiguous. Trimming cost V 2 bases and J 0 bases, with 6 bases left between them. Per germline, CDR1 SGHTS and CDR2 YDEGEE. This CDR3 comprises 14 residues. For the CDR3, the DNA is TGTGCCAGCAGCTTCAGTCATAGCAATCAGCCCCAGCATTTT. Translation: CASSFSHSNQPQHF.

This clone appeared a few times. The chain has TRBV20-1 and TRBJ2-1, with D possibly matching TRBD2 (5 bases). V shed 6 bases and J shed 13 bases, with 13 bases lying between them. The CDR3 is made up of 10 amino acids. CDR1 is DFQATT and CDR2 is SNEGSKA in the germline V gene (reference sequence). Here the CDR3 reads CSAMGSSQFF. CDR3 in DNA: TGCAGTGCCATGGGGAGCTCACAGTTCTTC.

The chain uses TRBV11-2 and TRBJ2-1, with TRBD1 identical over 9 bases. The CDR3 consists of 16 residues. After removal of 5 bases from V and 5 bases from J, the junction contained 10 bases not matched to a gene. Germline V lookup: CDR1 SGHAT, CDR2 FQNNGV. CDR3 sequence: CASSARTGEGDNEQFF. The CDR3 nucleotides are TGTGCCAGCAGCGCCCGGACAGGGGAAGGGGACAATGAGCAGTTCTTC.

The chain links TRBV29-1 to TRBJ2-1; tentatively, D is TRBD1 (6 bases). This CDR3 spans 13 amino acids. The germline CDR1 and CDR2 sequences are SQVTM and ANQGSEA. The V gene lost 8 bases and the J gene lost 5 bases, with 16 bases spanning the gap. The CDR3 DNA sequence: TGCAGCACTCGGGACGGACAGCACAATGAGCAGTTCTTC. The encoded protein is CSTRDGQHNEQFF.

This clone has just a few counts. The V gene is TRBV5-4, the J gene TRBJ2-3, with D possibly TRBD1 on 6 matching bases. Trimming took off 1 base at V and 1 base at J, with 10 bases between the two ends. Germline values: CDR1 SGHNT, CDR2 YYREEE (reference sequence). This CDR3 has 15 amino acids. DNA for the CDR3: TGTGCCAGCAGCTTGACAGGGTTGGGCACAGATACGCAGTATTTT. Protein product: CASSLTGLGTDTQYF.

This chain connects TRBV5-1 to TRBJ2-3; the match to TRBD2 covers 9 bases. V was pared by 5 bases and J by 1 base, with 8 bases of the junction left unmatched. Germline loops: CDR1 SGHRS, CDR2 YFSETQ. CDR3 size: 16 residues. Here the CDR3 DNA reads TGCGCCAGCAGACCCGGGGCTAGCGGGGGCACAGATACGCAGTATTTT. This translates into CASRPGASGGTDTQYF.

Only a few counts were recorded for this clone. The V and J genes are TRBV6-6 and TRBJ2-5; D is unclear. This CDR3 is built from 12 residues. The germline gives CDR1 MNHNY, CDR2 SVGAGI (reference sequence). V lost 6 bases, J lost 5 bases, and 10 bases lay in between. Written as DNA, the CDR3 is TGTGCCAGCAGCCCCTCCGGGGAGACCCAGTACTTC. Its translation is CASSPSGETQYF.

The chain employs TRBV7-9 and TRBJ2-4, with TRBD1 matching 7 bases. The germline CDR1 and CDR2 sequences are SEHNR and FQNEAQ (reference sequence). CDR3 length equals 13 residues. V shed 6 bases, J shed 6 bases, and the junction held 5 bases outside the gene matches. The chain's CDR3 is CASSPGTANIQYF. The DNA for the CDR3 is TGTGCCAGCAGTCCCGGGACAGCAAACATTCAGTACTTC.